The 13 T cell receptor beta chains below all came from one sample that was sequenced in a study of cytomegalovirus exposure and HLA in healthy donors. Clones were sequenced by immunoSEQ multiplex PCR, and TCRdb holds only the in-frame ones, with some missing. The profile covers roughly 70,000 clones, with around 90% appearing a single time and 3.5% to 4% taken by the ten largest. The sequenced sample was PBMCs. The source is a woman between 18 and 30 years old in good health and CMV-seropositive.

The chain has TRBV27 and TRBJ2-7; possibly TRBD2 for D (6 bases). Trimming took off 4 bases at V and 7 bases at J, with 20 bases between the two ends. The CDR3 consists of 15 residues. Germline V gives CDR1 MNHEY, CDR2 SMNVEV (reference sequence). This CDR3 reads CASSSRGGVWAEQYF. The CDR3 DNA is TGTGCCAGCAGTTCCCGCGGCGGGGTGTGGGCAGAGCAGTACTTC.

This rearrangement joins TRBV19 to TRBJ2-3, with 11 nucleotides matching TRBD2. The CDR3 spans 16 residues. Germline trimming cut 5 bases from V and 4 bases from J; bases unmatched to any gene: 8. The germline V gene has CDR1 LNHDA and CDR2 SQIVND (reference sequence). The CDR3 spells CASSPRLAGGADTQYF. The CDR3 DNA reads as TGTGCCAGTAGTCCCCGTCTAGCGGGGGGAGCAGATACGCAGTATTTT.

The chain is built from TRBV4-2 and TRBJ2-5; 7 bases agree with TRBD1. V lost 0 bases to trimming and J lost 5 bases; unmatched junction nucleotides: 9. The CDR3 length is 16 residues. Germline-derived CDR1 and CDR2 are LGHNA and YNFKEQ. This chain's CDR3 is CASSQDQGRGSETQYF. DNA of the CDR3: TGTGCCAGCAGCCAAGATCAGGGCAGGGGGTCGGAGACCCAGTACTTC.

A few counts support this clone. Other DNA sequences of this sample code for an identical CDR3. This chain connects TRBV30 to TRBJ1-5, with no clear D. The germline CDR1 and CDR2 sequences are GTSNPN and SVGIG (reference sequence). The CDR3 covers 13 residues. The V end lost 4 bases, the J end lost 0 bases, and 7 bases lay between the germline ends. CDR3 residues: CAWNPDSNQPQHF. As DNA, the CDR3 is TGTGCCTGGAACCCAGATAGCAATCAGCCCCAGCATTTT.

The V call is TRBV14, the J call TRBJ2-7; 7 bases map to TRBD1. With 5 bases clipped from V and 1 base from J, the junction kept 11 bases outside the gene matches. CDR1 and CDR2 from the germline V gene are SGHDN and FVKESK. The CDR3 has 16 residues. CDR3 bases: TGTGCCAGCAGCTTATTAGGGGGCTCGATTTCCTACGAGCAGTACTTC. It yields the protein CASSLLGGSISYEQYF.

This CDR3 reads CASSPIAGASYNEQFF. CDR3 DNA sequence: TGTGCCAGCAGCCCCATAGCGGGGGCCTCCTACAATGAGCAGTTCTTC. This chain uses TRBV7-9 with TRBJ2-1; 9 bases line up with TRBD2. Germline V gene sequence: CDR1 SEHNR, CDR2 FQNEAQ (reference sequence). The junction had 5 bases not matched to a gene; V was cut back by 5 bases and J by 0 bases. The CDR3 length is 16 residues. Complete variable domain (other parts from reference TRBV7-9 and TRBJ2-1): DTGVSQNPRHKITKRGQNVTFRCDPISEHNRLYWYRQTLGQGPEFLTYFQNEAQLEKSRLLSDRFSAERPKGSFSTLEIQRTEQGDSAMYLCASSPIAGASYNEQFFGPGTRLTVL.

Only one count was recorded for this clone. The chain couples TRBV28 to TRBJ1-5; D is ambiguous. Germline values: CDR1 MDHEN, CDR2 SYDVKM. Trimming cost V 4 bases and J 2 bases, with 9 bases left between them. The CDR3 consists of 14 residues. The CDR3 region is CASSWERGNQPQHF. The CDR3 coding sequence is TGTGCCAGCAGTTGGGAGAGGGGCAATCAGCCCCAGCATTTT.

This chain uses TRBV5-6 with TRBJ2-1, with 7 bases fitting TRBD2. V trimming: 6 bases; J trimming: 9 bases; junction bases outside the gene matches: 6. Germline loops: CDR1 SGHDT, CDR2 YYEEEE. The CDR3 sequence is 12 residues long. The DNA for the CDR3 is TGTGCCAGCAAAGGTCTAGCGGTTGAGCAGTTCTTC. Translated, it gives CASKGLAVEQFF.

The chain links TRBV10-3 to TRBJ2-1; 15 bases match TRBD2. The J segment lost 12 bases and the V segment lost 10 bases, leaving 10 bases of the junction unmatched. The CDR3 has 14 amino acids. Germline V gene data show CDR1 as ENHRY and CDR2 as SYGVKD. CDR3 coding DNA: TGTGCCACCAGGACTAGCGGGAGGGCTGGGGGGCAGTTCTTC. Amino acids: CATRTSGRAGGQFF.

In its sample, this clone was seen once. The chain joins TRBV19 to TRBJ2-5, with a tentative D call TRBD2 (6 bases). V lost 6 bases and J lost 2, with 10 bases in between. CDR3 size: 13 residues. Germline V gene lookup returns CDR1 LNHDA and CDR2 SQIVND (reference sequence). The CDR3 spells CASRGDLQETQYF. The CDR3 DNA reads as TGTGCCAGTAGGGGGGACTTGCAAGAGACCCAGTACTTC.

V and J are TRBV2 and TRBJ2-3, with TRBD1 matching over 10 bases. Germline V gene lookup returns CDR1 SNHLY and CDR2 FYNNEI. With V trimmed by 6 bases and J by 1 base, 13 bases remained unmatched. The CDR3 loop spans 18 amino acids. CDR3 sequence: CASRPTGTGVEGTDTQYF. The CDR3 nucleotides read TGTGCCAGCAGACCGACCGGGACAGGGGTTGAGGGCACAGATACGCAGTATTTT.

This chain joins TRBV7-9 and TRBJ2-5; D unclear. Trimming pared 4 bases from V and 4 bases from J, leaving 16 bases between. Germline values: CDR1 SEHNR, CDR2 FQNEAQ (reference sequence). This CDR3 has 15 amino acids. DNA for the CDR3: TGTGCCAGCAGCTCCACCCCCCAGTTTGGAGAGACCCAGTACTTC. Protein: CASSSTPQFGETQYF.

The J gene is TRBJ2-3, the V gene TRBV13; D gene ambiguous. Germline V gene data show CDR1 as PRHDT and CDR2 as FYEKMQ (reference sequence). The germline V and J ends were trimmed by 0 bases and 5 bases, with 12 bases remaining between them. The CDR3 spans 15 residues. The DNA for the CDR3 is TGTGCCAGCAGCTTAGGGGCCCCCGTGATAGATACGCAGTATTTT. Its protein product is CASSLGAPVIDTQYF.